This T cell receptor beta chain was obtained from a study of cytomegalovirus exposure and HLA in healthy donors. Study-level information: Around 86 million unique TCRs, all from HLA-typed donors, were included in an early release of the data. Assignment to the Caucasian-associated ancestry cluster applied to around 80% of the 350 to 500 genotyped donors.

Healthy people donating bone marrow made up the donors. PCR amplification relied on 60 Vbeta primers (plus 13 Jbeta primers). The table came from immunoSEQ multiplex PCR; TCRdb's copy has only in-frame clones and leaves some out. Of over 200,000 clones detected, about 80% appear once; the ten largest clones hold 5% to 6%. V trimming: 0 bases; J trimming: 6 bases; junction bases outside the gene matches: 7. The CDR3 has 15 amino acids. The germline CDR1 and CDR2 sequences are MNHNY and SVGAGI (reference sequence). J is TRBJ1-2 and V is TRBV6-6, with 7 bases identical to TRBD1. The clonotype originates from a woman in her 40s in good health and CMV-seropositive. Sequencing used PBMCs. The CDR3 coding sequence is TGTGCCAGCAGTTACTCGTTAGGGACAGACCATGGCTACACCTTC. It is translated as CASSYSLGTDHGYTF.